This T cell receptor (beta chain) was recovered during a study of Ad26.COV2.S vaccination and SARS-CoV-2 variants. The sample's treatment: some 19 received Ad26.COV2.S at low or high dose, single or two shots; about 5 received placebo; per-sample allocation not given. Following the first vaccine or placebo injection, samples were taken on day 63. Between the trimmed V and J ends, which lost 0 bases and 6 bases, there was a span of 20 bases. The CDR3 has 17 amino acids. CDR1 SGHDN and CDR2 FVKESK come from the germline V gene. The repertoire was sequenced with immunoSEQ multiplex PCR; TCRdb's copy has only in-frame clones and lacks some. The data contain some 500,000 clones, about 91% of them singletons.

The sequence was obtained from a person between 18 and 60 years old who received the Ad26.COV2.S COVID-19 vaccine or a placebo. V gene TRBV14 combines with J gene TRBJ1-2; a weak D match, TRBD1 (6 bases). The starting material was peripheral blood, obtained in a trial of Ad26.COV2.S vaccine versus placebo. CDR3 DNA sequence: TGTGCCAGCAGCCAAGATTGGGCGGAGGCAGGGGAGAATGGCTACACCTTC. It codes for CASSQDWAEAGENGYTF.